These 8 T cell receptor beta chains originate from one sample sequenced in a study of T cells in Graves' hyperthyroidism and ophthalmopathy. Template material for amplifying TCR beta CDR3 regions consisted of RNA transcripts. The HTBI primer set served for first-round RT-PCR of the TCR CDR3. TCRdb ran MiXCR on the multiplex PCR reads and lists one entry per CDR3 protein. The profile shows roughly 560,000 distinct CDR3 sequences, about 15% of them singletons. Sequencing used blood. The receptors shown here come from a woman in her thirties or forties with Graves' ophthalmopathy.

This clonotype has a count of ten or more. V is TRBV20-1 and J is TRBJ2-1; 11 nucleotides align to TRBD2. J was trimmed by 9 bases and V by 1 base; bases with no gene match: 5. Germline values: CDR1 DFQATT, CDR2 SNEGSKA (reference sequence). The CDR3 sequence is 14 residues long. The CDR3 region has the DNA TGCAGTGCTAGAGTTTCCGGGACTAGCGGTGAGCAGTTCTTC. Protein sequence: CSARVSGTSGEQFF.

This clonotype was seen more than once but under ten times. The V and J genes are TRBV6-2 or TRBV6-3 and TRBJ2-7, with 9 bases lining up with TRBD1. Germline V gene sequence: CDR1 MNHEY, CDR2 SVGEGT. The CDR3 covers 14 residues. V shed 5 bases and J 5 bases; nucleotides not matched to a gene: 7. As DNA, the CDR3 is TGTGCCAGCAGTGCCGGGACAGGGAAAGACGAGCAGTACTTC. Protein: CASSAGTGKDEQYF.

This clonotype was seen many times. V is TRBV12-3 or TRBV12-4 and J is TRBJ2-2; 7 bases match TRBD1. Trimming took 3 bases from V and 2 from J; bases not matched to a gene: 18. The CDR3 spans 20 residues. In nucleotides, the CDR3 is TGTGCCAGCAGTTTTTTTTCCCGTGTGTGGGACAGATCTAACACCGGGGAGCTGTTTTTT. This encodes CASSFFSRVWDRSNTGELFF.

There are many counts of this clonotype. CDR3 coding DNA: TGCGCCAGCAGCTCGACAGATTCGGGAGAGCAGTACTTC. Translated: CASSSTDSGEQYF. J is TRBJ2-7 and V is TRBV5-1; the D call may be TRBD1 or TRBD2 (5 bases each). CDR3 length equals 13 residues. V shed 3 bases and J shed 7 bases, with 14 bases lying between them. From germline, CDR1 is SGHRS and CDR2 YFSETQ.

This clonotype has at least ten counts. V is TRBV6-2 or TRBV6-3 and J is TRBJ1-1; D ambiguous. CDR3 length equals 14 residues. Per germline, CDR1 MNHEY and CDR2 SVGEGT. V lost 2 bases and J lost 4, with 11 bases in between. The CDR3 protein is CASSYRAGSTEAFF. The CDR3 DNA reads TGTGCCAGCAGTTACAGGGCTGGGAGCACTGAAGCTTTCTTT.

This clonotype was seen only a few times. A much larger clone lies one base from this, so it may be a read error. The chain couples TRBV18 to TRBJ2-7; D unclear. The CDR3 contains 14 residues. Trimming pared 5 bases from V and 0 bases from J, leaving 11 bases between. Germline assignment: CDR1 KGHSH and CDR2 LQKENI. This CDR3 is CASSDSHGSYEQYF. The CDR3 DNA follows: TGTGCCAGCTCAGACTCTCATGGCTCCTACGAGCAGTACTTC.

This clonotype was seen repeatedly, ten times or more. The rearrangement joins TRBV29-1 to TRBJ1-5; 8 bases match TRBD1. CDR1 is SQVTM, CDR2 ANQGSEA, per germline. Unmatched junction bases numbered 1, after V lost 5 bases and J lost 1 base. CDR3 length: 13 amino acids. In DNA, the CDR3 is TGCAGCGTTAGGACAGGGAGCAATCAGCCCCAGCATTTT. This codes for CSVRTGSNQPQHF.

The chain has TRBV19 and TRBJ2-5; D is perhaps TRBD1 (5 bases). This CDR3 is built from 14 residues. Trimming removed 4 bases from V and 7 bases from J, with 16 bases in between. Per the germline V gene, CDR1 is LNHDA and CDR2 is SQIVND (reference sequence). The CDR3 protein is CASSNRPLVTTQYF. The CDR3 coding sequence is TGTGCCAGTAGTAACAGGCCGCTGGTGACGACCCAGTACTTC.